This T cell receptor beta chain was identified in a study of memory CD4+ T cells and cytomegalovirus serostatus. Regarding the study as a whole: Each of approximately 69 CMV-associated TCRbeta sequences occurred in one to five individuals. Suggested: most of the CMV-linked TCR signature lies in CD4+ memory cells.

Single viable CD3+CD4+CD8-CD45RO+ cells were sorted as the memory CD4+ T cells. Total CD4+ T cells were enriched by CD4 positive selection. Between the trimmed V and J ends, which lost 0 bases and 4 bases, there was a span of 10 bases. CDR3 length: 14 residues. Germline-derived CDR1 and CDR2 are SGHNT and YYREEE (reference sequence). TCRdb's table, derived via immunoSEQ multiplex PCR, lists solely in-frame clones and lacks some. The sample has about 25,000 clones; over 70% are singletons. Comments on this clone: As yet, its antigen is unknown.

Sequencing was carried out using memory CD4+ T cells from blood. This chain joins TRBV5-4 and TRBJ1-2, with unresolved D. The receptor was isolated from an adult in good health and CMV-seronegative. CDR3 nucleotide sequence: TGTGCCAGCAGCTTGGGCCAGGCCCGCTATGGCTACACCTTC. Translating it yields CASSLGQARYGYTF.